Below are 26 T cell receptor beta chains sequenced from a single sample in a study of vaccination and CD4 T cells after COVID-19. Sequencing of cultured CD4+ T cell DNA used the Oncomine TCR Beta short-read assay. TCRdb independently ran MiXCR on the PCR reads; one entry per CDR3 protein. In the table there are approximately 15,000 distinct CDR3 sequences, around half of which are singletons. The sample's treatment: 10-day PBMC culture with coronavirus spike peptide pools or control peptides (ViraFEST assay). Antigens for these TCRs are unknown. The sequencing used CD4+ T cells from blood, cultured in vitro, collected before SARS-CoV-2 vaccination. The receptors shown here come from a human donor who had recovered from COVID-19.

This clonotype occurred once. The CDR3 sequence: CASSQGQGSGNTIYF. The CDR3 nucleotides are TGCGCCAGCAGCCAAGGACAGGGCTCTGGAAACACCATATATTTT. The V and J genes are TRBV4-3 and TRBJ1-3; TRBD1 matches 7 bases. This CDR3 comprises 15 residues. Looked up from germline, CDR1 is LGHNA and CDR2 is YSLEER. V shed 1 base, J shed 0 bases, and the junction held 0 bases outside the gene matches.

The rearrangement uses TRBV7-8 and TRBJ1-2; no clear D gene. Germline CDR1 reads SGHVS; CDR2 reads FQNEAQ. V dropped 0 bases and J dropped 0 bases, with 11 bases sitting between them. The CDR3 length is 16 residues. The CDR3 loop reads CASSLAIQNTNYGYTF. The CDR3 DNA is TGTGCCAGCAGCTTAGCGATCCAAAACACTAACTATGGCTACACCTTC.

The chain employs TRBV20-1 and TRBJ2-5, with D perhaps matching TRBD1 (6 bases). This CDR3 comprises 15 residues. The V end lost 4 bases, the J end lost 7 bases, and 22 bases lay between the germline ends. Per germline, CDR1 DFQATT and CDR2 SNEGSKA (reference sequence). The CDR3 DNA reads TGCAGTGCTACCCTAAGCGAGGGGGTGGCTTGGACCCAGTACTTC. It specifies CSATLSEGVAWTQYF.

This chain links TRBV27 with TRBJ1-1; 10 bases line up with TRBD1. The CDR3 is 15 amino acids. The junction had 9 bases not matched to a gene; V was cut back by 6 bases and J by 5 bases. Germline V gene lookup returns CDR1 MNHEY and CDR2 SMNVEV (reference sequence). CDR3 coding DNA: TGTGCCAGCAGACCGGGACAGGGGAGTTCGACTGAAGCTTTCTTT. Translation gives CASRPGQGSSTEAFF.

The chain combines TRBV30 with TRBJ1-1, with 8 bases lining up with TRBD1. Germline V CDR1 and CDR2: GTSNPN, SVGIG (reference sequence). Trimming removed 4 bases from V and 6 bases from J; junction bases left unmatched: 10. This CDR3 has 14 amino acids. The chain's CDR3 is CAWNSEDRDSEAFF. The CDR3 DNA reads as TGTGCCTGGAATTCCGAGGACAGGGACTCTGAAGCTTTCTTT.

This clonotype has a single count. The J gene is TRBJ2-2, the V gene TRBV19; TRBD2 might be the D (6 bases). The V gene lost 3 bases and the J gene lost 1 base, with 12 bases spanning the gap. Germline V gene sequence: CDR1 LNHDA, CDR2 SQIVND (reference sequence). The CDR3 is made up of 16 amino acids. CDR3 sequence (DNA): TGTGCCAGTAGTATCCAGGCGGGGATGAACACCGGGGAGCTGTTTTTT. Protein product: CASSIQAGMNTGELFF.

The V call is TRBV20-1, the J call TRBJ2-3; D is undetermined. The length of the CDR3 is 14 residues. Between the trimmed V and J ends, which lost 3 bases and 2 bases, there was a span of 12 bases. The germline CDR1 and CDR2 sequences are DFQATT and SNEGSKA (reference sequence). The CDR3 bases are TGCAGTGCTAGCTCTAGACCCCTCACAGATACGCAGTATTTT. It codes for CSASSRPLTDTQYF.

The rearrangement links TRBV19 to TRBJ1-5; 10 bases are shared with TRBD1. With 5 bases clipped from V and 7 bases from J, the junction kept 11 bases outside the gene matches. The V gene's germline CDR1 is LNHDA and CDR2 SQIVND (reference sequence). The CDR3 has 16 amino acids. DNA for the CDR3: TGTGCCAGTAGTCACCAAAGGACAGGGGGAATCCAGCCCCAGCATTTT. Amino acids: CASSHQRTGGIQPQHF.

J is TRBJ1-1 and V is TRBV6-2 or TRBV6-3, with 7 bases lining up with TRBD1. The germline CDR1 and CDR2 sequences are MNHEY and SVGEGT. The CDR3 consists of 15 residues. Germline trimming cut 7 bases from V and 2 bases from J; bases unmatched to any gene: 10. DNA for the CDR3: TGTGCCAGCACCCGGAACAGGGGAAGTAACACTGAAGCTTTCTTT. The encoded protein is CASTRNRGSNTEAFF.

The chain links TRBV5-1 to TRBJ1-2; perhaps TRBD1 as D (5 bases). Germline CDR1 SGHRS, CDR2 YFSETQ. Trimming cost V 0 bases and J 8 bases, with 14 bases left between them. The CDR3 covers 14 residues. For the CDR3, the DNA is TGCGCCAGCAGCTTGGAATCCGAAAGGGGAGGCTACACCTTC. The encoded protein is CASSLESERGGYTF.

CDR3 sequence reads: CASSLWGGDQETQYF. The CDR3 DNA reads as TGTGCCAGCAGCTTATGGGGGGGAGACCAAGAGACCCAGTACTTC. The rearrangement links TRBV7-7 to TRBJ2-5; 7 bases map to TRBD2. The V gene end was trimmed by 2 bases and the J gene end by 0 bases; junction bases not matched to a gene: 3. Germline lookup yields CDR1 SSHAT and CDR2 FNYEAQ (reference sequence). The CDR3 is made up of 15 amino acids.

In its sample, this clonotype ranks as medium-sized. The gene calls are TRBV20-1 and TRBJ2-1; 7 nucleotides line up with TRBD2. This CDR3 is built from 14 residues. Germline V CDR1 and CDR2: DFQATT, SNEGSKA (reference sequence). The V gene end was trimmed by 5 bases and the J gene end by 9 bases; junction bases not matched to a gene: 13. DNA of the CDR3: TGCAGTGCTTTGACTAGCCTTCCTAAGGGTGAGCAGTTCTTC. Amino acids: CSALTSLPKGEQFF.

The chain employs TRBV5-6 and TRBJ1-1; D is possibly TRBD1 (5 bases). The germline V and J ends were trimmed by 3 bases and 4 bases, with 16 bases remaining between them. Per germline, CDR1 SGHDT and CDR2 YYEEEE. The CDR3 covers 15 residues. CDR3 loop: CASSYPTGGGTEAFF. The CDR3, as DNA: TGTGCCAGCAGCTACCCCACCGGGGGAGGCACTGAAGCTTTCTTT.

This rearrangement joins TRBV6-2 or TRBV6-3 to TRBJ2-7; no definite D call. The CDR3 consists of 13 residues. Trimming took 4 bases from V and 0 from J, leaving 7 bases between them. CDR1 MNHEY and CDR2 SVGEGT come from the germline V gene. CDR3 residues: CASSLGHSYEQYF. CDR3 nucleotides: TGTGCCAGCAGTTTGGGCCACTCCTACGAGCAGTACTTC.

The genes are TRBV11-3 and TRBJ2-7; 8 nucleotides align to TRBD2. CDR1 SGHNT and CDR2 YENEEA come from the germline V gene. J gave up 0 bases and V 3 bases, and 7 bases lay outside the gene matches. The length of the CDR3 is 16 residues. The CDR3 here is CASSFSTSVPSYEQYF. The CDR3 DNA reads as TGTGCCAGCAGCTTTTCGACTAGCGTTCCCTCCTACGAGCAGTACTTC.

This clonotype was detected only a few times. The J gene is TRBJ1-6, the V gene TRBV6-1; no reliable D call. The CDR3 runs to 14 residues. CDR1 MNHNS and CDR2 SASEGT come from the germline V gene. The V and J ends lost 1 base and 11 bases respectively, with 12 bases between them. CDR3 DNA sequence: TGTGCCAGCAGTGAAGGGGCGGGAGCGACACCCCTCCACTTT. Its translation: CASSEGAGATPLHF.

The J gene is TRBJ2-7, the V gene TRBV27; D remains unclear. CDR3 length: 14 amino acids. Trimming removed 6 bases from V and 5 bases from J, with 17 bases in between. Germline V gene sequence: CDR1 MNHEY, CDR2 SMNVEV (reference sequence). This CDR3 reads CASRMNWGRDEQYF. The CDR3 DNA reads TGTGCCAGCAGGATGAATTGGGGAAGGGACGAGCAGTACTTC.

V and J are TRBV19 and TRBJ1-1; maybe TRBD1 (6 bases). Germline loops: CDR1 LNHDA, CDR2 SQIVND (reference sequence). The length of the CDR3 is 12 residues. V shed 3 bases and J shed 11 bases, with 13 bases lying between them. CDR3 residues: CASSIRGGNAFF. Here the CDR3 DNA reads TGTGCCAGTAGTATTAGGGGGGGGAACGCTTTCTTT.

The genes are TRBV7-2 and TRBJ2-5; TRBD1 agrees at 8 bases. Germline V gene lookup returns CDR1 SGHTA and CDR2 FQGNSA. This CDR3 has 15 residues. V was clipped by 5 bases and J by 5 bases; unmatched bases: 10. The CDR3 DNA is TGTGCCAGCAGCGTAGGACCGCAGGGGGCGGAGACCCAGTACTTC. It translates to CASSVGPQGAETQYF.

CDR3 nucleotide sequence: TGTGCCAGTAGTGCTAAACAGACAGCGAGGGGAGATACGCAGTATTTT. Its translation: CASSAKQTARGDTQYF. This rearrangement joins TRBV19 to TRBJ2-3; either TRBD1 or TRBD2 may supply D (5 bases each). This CDR3 region has 16 residues. The germline CDR1 and CDR2 sequences are LNHDA and SQIVND (reference sequence). V gave up 5 bases and J gave up 5 bases, with 20 bases separating them.

This clonotype was seen more than once but under ten times. This chain joins TRBV20-1 and TRBJ2-5; 9 nucleotides line up with TRBD1. V trimming: 3 bases; J trimming: 4 bases; junction bases outside the gene matches: 3. There are 13 residues in the CDR3. CDR1 DFQATT and CDR2 SNEGSKA come from the germline V gene (reference sequence). The CDR3 spells CSARRQGGETQYF. CDR3 DNA: TGCAGTGCTAGGAGACAGGGGGGAGAGACCCAGTACTTC.

The J gene is TRBJ1-1, the V gene TRBV29-1; D is undetermined. This CDR3 spans 12 amino acids. Looked up from germline, CDR1 is SQVTM and CDR2 is ANQGSEA. Trimming left V 2 bases short and J 4 bases short, with 8 bases between. The CDR3 nucleotides read TGCAGCGTTGAACGGACCGCCACTGAAGCTTTCTTT. This translates into CSVERTATEAFF.

This clonotype was counted between two and nine times. The chain is built from TRBV20-1 and TRBJ2-3; 10 nucleotides align to TRBD2. The CDR3 totals 15 residues. V lost 4 bases to trimming and J lost 9 bases; unmatched junction nucleotides: 13. Germline values: CDR1 DFQATT, CDR2 SNEGSKA (reference sequence). The CDR3 spells CSATSLAGTFRTQYF. CDR3 DNA: TGCAGTGCTACCTCACTAGCGGGGACGTTTAGAACGCAGTATTTT.

The genes are TRBV6-1 and TRBJ2-5, with D perhaps matching TRBD1 (5 bases). Looked up from germline, CDR1 is MNHNS and CDR2 is SASEGT. Trimming cost V 8 bases and J 1 base, with 11 bases left between them. The length of the CDR3 is 13 residues. The CDR3 spells CASFRQGQETQYF. CDR3 bases: TGTGCCAGCTTTAGGCAGGGCCAAGAGACCCAGTACTTC.

This clonotype was observed a few times. The rearrangement joins TRBV20-1 to TRBJ2-7; D possibly corresponds to TRBD2 (6 bases). Per the germline V gene, CDR1 is DFQATT and CDR2 is SNEGSKA (reference sequence). The V and J ends lost 3 bases and 2 bases respectively, with 14 bases between them. The CDR3 is 14 amino acids. The CDR3 nucleotides are TGCAGTGCTAGCAGGACTACCAAAACCTACGAGCAGTACTTC. Translation: CSASRTTKTYEQYF.

J is TRBJ1-5 and V is TRBV28; a weak D match, TRBD1 (6 bases). The CDR3 has 14 residues. The V end lost 6 bases, the J end lost 3 bases, and 12 bases lay between the germline ends. The V gene's germline CDR1 is MDHEN and CDR2 SYDVKM. The CDR3 loop is CASSVQGNNQPQHF. Here the CDR3 DNA reads TGTGCCAGCAGCGTACAGGGAAACAATCAGCCCCAGCATTTT.